This T cell receptor (beta chain) originates from a study of CD8+ T cells in alopecia areata. Germline V CDR1 and CDR2: MNHEY, SVGAGI. With 4 bases removed from V and 1 base from J, the gap between germline ends came to 2 bases. The CDR3 consists of 13 residues. Extraction and reverse transcription of RNA yielded cDNA as the sequencing template. Measured with immunoSEQ multiplex PCR; TCRdb has only the in-frame clones, and not every one. In the table there are 100,000 to 120,000 clones, under 60% of which are singletons. From alopecia areata patients, lesional scalp punch biopsies and peripheral blood were collected.

What was sequenced was NKG2D-low CD8+ T cells sorted from blood. The sequence derives from a human donor with alopecia areata. The V call is TRBV6-5, the J call TRBJ2-6; no clear D. CDR3 nucleotides: TGTGCCAGCAGTTCATCTGGGGCCAACGTCCTGACTTTC. Translating gives CASSSSGANVLTF.